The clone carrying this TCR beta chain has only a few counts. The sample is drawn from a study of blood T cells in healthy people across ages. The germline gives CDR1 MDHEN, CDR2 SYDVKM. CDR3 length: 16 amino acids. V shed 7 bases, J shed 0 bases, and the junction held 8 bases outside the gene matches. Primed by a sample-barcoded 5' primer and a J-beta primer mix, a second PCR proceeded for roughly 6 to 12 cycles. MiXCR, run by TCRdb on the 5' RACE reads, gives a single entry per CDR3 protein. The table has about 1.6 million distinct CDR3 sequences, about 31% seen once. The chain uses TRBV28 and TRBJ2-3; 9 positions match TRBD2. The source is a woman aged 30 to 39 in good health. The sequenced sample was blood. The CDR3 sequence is CASKSLAGKSTDTQYF. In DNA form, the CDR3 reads TGTGCCAGCAAATCTCTAGCGGGGAAGAGCACAGATACGCAGTATTTT.